This TCR beta chain was identified during a study of T cells in Graves' hyperthyroidism and ophthalmopathy. Uncontrolled infection, other autoimmune disease, pregnancy or lactation excluded patients. The authors obtained PBMCs from over 7.5 ml of fresh peripheral blood. This clonotype was picked up a small number of times. RNA transcripts provided the source from which TCR beta CDR3 regions were amplified. The HTBI primer set served for first-round RT-PCR of the TCR CDR3. TCRdb re-analysed the multiplex PCR reads in MiXCR, keeping a single row per CDR3 protein. The sample has approximately 370,000 distinct CDR3 sequences; about 15% are singletons. Germline lookup yields CDR1 SGHRS and CDR2 YFSETQ. The CDR3 runs to 15 residues. V gave up 4 bases and J gave up 5 bases; unmatched junction bases: 8.

The chain couples TRBV5-1 to TRBJ2-7, with TRBD1 matching 11 bases. Sequencing used blood. The TCR comes from a woman aged 25-40 years with Graves' hyperthyroidism. The CDR3 sequence is CASSLGQGAVDEQYF. The CDR3 region has the DNA TGCGCCAGCAGCCTCGGACAGGGGGCAGTTGACGAGCAGTACTTC.